The T cell receptor (beta chain) described here comes from a study of PD-L1 blockade in urothelial cancer. Study at large: Atezolizumab was started by patients at some point between 2014 and 2016 at 1,200 mg intravenously every 3 weeks. Males with bladder-origin urothelial cancer constituted about nine tenths of the roughly 30 patients. Study-level results: Tumor-associated clones in the blood of durable-benefit patients grew more at 3 weeks. TCR clonality was measured in pretreatment peripheral blood. Clonality below the median predicted better survival.

The V segment lost 8 bases and the J segment 0 bases; nucleotides outside the gene matches: 10. The CDR3 runs 17 residues. The V gene's germline CDR1 is SNHLY and CDR2 FYNNEI. Clones were sequenced by immunoSEQ multiplex PCR, and TCRdb holds only the in-frame ones, with some missing. The sample lists tens of thousands of clones, about four fifths seen once, with about a tenth in the top ten. A note on this clone: The antigen remains unidentified.

The time point denotes: pretreatment peripheral blood. The V gene is TRBV2, the J gene TRBJ2-3; 11 positions match TRBD1. The source was PBMCs, collected around atezolizumab (anti-PD-L1) treatment. The TCR was taken from a woman in her 70s with urothelial cancer. This chain's CDR3 is CASRSGQGVPSTDTQYF. The CDR3 DNA sequence: TGTGCCAGCCGGTCGGGACAGGGGGTGCCTAGCACAGATACGCAGTATTTT.